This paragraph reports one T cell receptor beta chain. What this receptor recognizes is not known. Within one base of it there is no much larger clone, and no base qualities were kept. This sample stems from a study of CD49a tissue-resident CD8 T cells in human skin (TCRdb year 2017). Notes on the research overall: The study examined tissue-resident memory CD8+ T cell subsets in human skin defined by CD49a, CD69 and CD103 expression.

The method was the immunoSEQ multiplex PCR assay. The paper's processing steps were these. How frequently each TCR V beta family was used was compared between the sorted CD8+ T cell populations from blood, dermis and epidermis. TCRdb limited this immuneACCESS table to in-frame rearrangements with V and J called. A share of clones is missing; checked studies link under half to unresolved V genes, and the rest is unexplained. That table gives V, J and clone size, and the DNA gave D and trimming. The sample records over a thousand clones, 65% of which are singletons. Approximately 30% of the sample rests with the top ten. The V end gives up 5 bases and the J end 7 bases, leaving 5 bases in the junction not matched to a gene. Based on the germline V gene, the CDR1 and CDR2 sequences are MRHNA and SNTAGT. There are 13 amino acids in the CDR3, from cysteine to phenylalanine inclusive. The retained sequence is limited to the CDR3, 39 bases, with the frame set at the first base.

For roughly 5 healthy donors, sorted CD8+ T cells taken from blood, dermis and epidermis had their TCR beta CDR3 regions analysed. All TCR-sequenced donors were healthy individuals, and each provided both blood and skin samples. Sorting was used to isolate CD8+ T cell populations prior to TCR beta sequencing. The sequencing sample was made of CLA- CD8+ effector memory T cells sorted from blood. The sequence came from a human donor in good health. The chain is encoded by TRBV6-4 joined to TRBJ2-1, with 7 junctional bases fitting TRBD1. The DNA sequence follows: TGTGCCAGCAGTCCCGGGACAGCTAATGAGCAGTTCTTC. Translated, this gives CASSPGTANEQFF.